This T cell receptor (beta chain) was obtained from a study of OX40 agonist ivuxolimab in advanced cancers. Overall study context: Ivuxolimab was delivered to patients intravenously every 2 weeks at doses spanning 0.01 to 10 mg/kg. Three patients, one with hepatocellular carcinoma and two with cutaneous melanoma, achieved partial responses. Broader study findings: Researchers did not establish what antigens the expanded peripheral T cells target. At doses 0.1 to 3.0 mg/kg, CD4+ and CD8+ clones expanded.

TCRdb's copy holds only in-frame clones and misses some; the assay was immunoSEQ multiplex PCR. The sample records tens of thousands of clones, nearly 90% being singletons. The CDR3 has 14 amino acids. Unmatched junction bases numbered 1, after V lost 5 bases and J lost 0 bases. The germline gives CDR1 SGHTA, CDR2 FQGNSA. Details on this clone: What it binds is not known.

Source: CD4+ or CD8+ T cells sorted from blood, taken in a trial of the OX40 agonist ivuxolimab. The V gene is TRBV7-2, the J gene TRBJ2-1, with 7 bases lining up with TRBD1. This receptor was obtained from an adult with an advanced solid tumor such as melanoma, head and neck, liver or kidney cancer. CDR3 amino acids: CASSRDSSYNEQFF. CDR3 coding DNA: TGTGCCAGCAGCCGGGACAGCTCCTACAATGAGCAGTTCTTC.